This T cell receptor beta chain was captured in a study of T cells after yellow fever vaccination. Points from the study as a whole: Just a small share of clonotypes turned up in the CD4 compartment as well as the CD8 compartment. Secondary responses were weaker yet peaked faster, day 5 versus 15. Most clones from primary vaccination were detected again post-booster (96% CD4, 70% to 90% CD8).

V lost 0 bases and J lost 2, with 7 bases in between. Germline values: CDR1 SGHVS, CDR2 FQNEAQ. The CDR3 runs 14 residues. Synthesis of TCR cDNA relied on 5'RACE template switching, which attached a universal primer site and UMIs. Each CDR3 protein is one row after TCRdb ran MiXCR on the 5' RACE reads. The sample contains 95,000 to 150,000 distinct CDR3 sequences, approximately 7% of which appear only once. This clonotype was counted many times. Antigen unknown. The TCR comes from a man younger than 35 who received the YFV17D yellow fever vaccine. This chain connects TRBV7-8 to TRBJ1-2, with D possibly TRBD1 on 6 matching bases. The sample here was CD4+ T cells sorted from PBMCs, taken 9 to 10 days after the first yellow fever vaccination. As DNA, the CDR3 is TGTGCCAGCAGCTTAGCTACAGGGAACTATGGCTACACCTTC. Translation: CASSLATGNYGYTF.